This TCR beta chain is from a study of blood T cell repertoires in COVID-19. Turning to the study itself: Sites in the United States, Italy and Spain provided acute and convalescent COVID-19 samples.

Original analysis: Amplification with reference gene primers provided the estimates of nucleated cell counts. Repertoires were generated with immunoSEQ multiplex PCR, while TCRdb's copy carries only in-frame clones and drops some. V and J calls and clone size are given by that table; D and trimming were obtained from the DNA. The sample includes about 220,000 clones, more than 75% of them seen just once. CDR3 size: 15 residues. The V gene lost 4 bases and the J gene lost 3 bases, with 14 bases spanning the gap. Germline CDR1 and CDR2: SGDLS and YYNGEE. The chain recombines TRBV9 with TRBJ1-5; D is unclear. The clonotype comes from a man aged 35 to 55 with active or convalescent COVID-19. The sample was peripheral blood. This CDR3 is CASSPLEGNNQPQHF. The CDR3 bases are TGTGCCAGCAGCCCACTTGAGGGTAACAATCAGCCCCAGCATTTT. Complete variable domain (other parts from reference TRBV9 and TRBJ1-5): DSGVTQTPKHLITATGQRVTLRCSPRSGDLSVYWYQQSLDQGLQFLIQYYNGEERAKGNILERFSAQQFPDLHSELNLSSLELGDSALYFCASSPLEGNNQPQHFGDGTRLSIL.